This is a list of T cell receptor beta chains from one sample in a study of control samples from healthy donors and cancer patients. The assay was immunoSEQ multiplex PCR, and TCRdb's table has in-frame clones only and misses some. The sample has thousands of clones; about 83% are singletons. Material: formalin-fixed, paraffin-embedded tissue. These TCRs come from a female donor with lung cancer. CDR3s include the opening cysteine and the closing phenylalanine or tryptophan. D genes are given only for firm matches. Expanded clones get a size class; other rows say once, few or many, or leave the size out.

d_gene	abundance	v_gene	j_gene	CDR3aa	CDR3nt
TRBD2	NA	TRBV14	TRBJ2-1	CASSQRTSGSSDEQFF	TGTGCCAGCAGCCAAAGAACTAGCGGGAGTAGCGATGAGCAGTTCTTC
NA	once	TRBV7-2	TRBJ1-4	CASSLELGLQANEKLFF	TGTGCCAGCAGCTTAGAGTTGGGACTACAGGCTAATGAAAAACTGTTTTTT
TRBD1	NA	TRBV30	TRBJ1-6	CAWSAGQDNSPLHF	TGTGCCTGGAGCGCGGGACAGGATAATTCACCCCTCCACTTT
NA	NA	TRBV24-1	TRBJ2-1	CATSLSPNNEQFF	TGTGCCACCAGTTTATCTCCGAACAATGAGCAGTTCTTC
NA	NA	TRBV21-1	TRBJ1-2	CASSKVVRQNYGYTF	TGTGCCAGCAGCAAAGTCGTTCGCCAAAACTATGGCTACACCTTC
TRBD1	NA	TRBV28	TRBJ1-1	CASSLPPTGTGGEAFF	TGTGCCAGCAGTTTACCCCCCACCGGGACAGGGGGGGAAGCTTTCTTT
NA	NA	TRBV6-2/TRBV6-3	TRBJ2-7	CASSPQGRSYEQYF	TGTGCCAGCAGCCCTCAGGGGAGGAGTTACGAGCAGTACTTC
NA	NA	TRBV24-1	TRBJ1-6	CATSDSRAANSPLHF	TGTGCCACCAGTGACTCCCGGGCCGCGAATTCACCCCTCCACTTT
TRBD2	once	TRBV6-2/TRBV6-3	TRBJ2-3	CASSYSTGRVTDTQYF	TGTGCCAGCAGTTATTCCACCGGGAGGGTCACAGATACGCAGTATTTT
NA	once	TRBV24-1	TRBJ2-7	CATSDADNYEQYF	TGTGCCACCAGTGATGCTGATAACTACGAGCAGTACTTC
TRBD1	NA	TRBV27	TRBJ2-6	CASSLRVWTGGSSGANVLTF	TGTGCCAGCAGTTTAAGGGTCTGGACAGGGGGTTCGAGTGGGGCCAACGTCCTGACTTTC
NA	NA	TRBV4-2	TRBJ1-1	CASRELTLAPTEAFF	TGTGCCAGCAGGGAACTGACTCTCGCTCCCACTGAAGCTTTCTTT
NA	NA	TRBV28	TRBJ1-5	CASRTPLQGSWQPQHF	TGTGCCAGCAGAACTCCCCTACAGGGTAGTTGGCAGCCCCAGCATTTT
NA	NA	TRBV7-9	TRBJ2-7	CASSLGGLTYEQYF	TGTGCCAGCAGCTTAGGAGGACTAACCTACGAGCAGTACTTC
NA	NA	TRBV28	TRBJ1-4	CASTTLGNEKLFF	TGTGCCAGCACCACGCTGGGAAATGAAAAACTGTTTTTT
NA	NA	TRBV30	TRBJ2-7	CAWSSTDSYEQYF	TGTGCCTGGAGTTCGACTGACTCCTACGAGCAGTACTTC
NA	NA	TRBV19	TRBJ2-6	CASSISDGSGANVLTF	TGTGCCAGTAGTATCTCCGACGGTTCTGGGGCCAACGTCCTGACTTTC
NA	NA	TRBV28	TRBJ2-1	CASRDRRVVDEQFF	TGTGCCAGCAGAGACAGAAGAGTTGTCGATGAGCAGTTCTTC
TRBD2	NA	TRBV7-9	TRBJ2-1	CASSLERGRDNEQFF	TGTGCCAGCAGCTTAGAGCGGGGCCGCGACAATGAGCAGTTCTTC
TRBD1	NA	TRBV5-6	TRBJ2-1	CASSLPNRGYEQFF	TGTGCCAGCAGCTTGCCTAACAGGGGTTACGAGCAGTTCTTC
NA	once	TRBV7-2	TRBJ2-7	CASSLDRRSYEQYF	TGTGCCAGCAGCTTAGACCGCAGGTCCTACGAGCAGTACTTC
NA	NA	TRBV5-5	TRBJ1-5	CASSLEGLGNQPQHF	TGTGCCAGCAGCTTGGAGGGGTTGGGCAATCAGCCCCAGCATTTT
NA	NA	TRBV21-1	TRBJ1-6	CASSSRPRSSYNSPLHF	TGTGCCAGCAGCTCCCGACCGAGGAGCTCCTATAATTCACCCCTCCACTTT
TRBD2	NA	TRBV5-1	TRBJ2-1	CASSLGLAGQGGEQFF	TGCGCCAGCAGCTTGGGATTAGCGGGACAAGGGGGTGAGCAGTTCTTC
TRBD2	NA	TRBV5-6	TRBJ2-1	CASSIPSGRNEQFF	TGTGCCAGCAGCATTCCTAGCGGGAGAAATGAGCAGTTCTTC
NA	NA	TRBV28	TRBJ1-2	CASSYRVGYTF	TGTGCCAGCAGTTACAGGGTTGGCTACACCTTC
NA	NA	TRBV7-2	TRBJ2-7	CASSSVRERLLLPYEQYF	TGTGCCAGCAGCTCGGTAAGGGAACGTCTACTTTTACCCTACGAGCAGTACTTC
NA	NA	TRBV6-2/TRBV6-3	TRBJ1-1	CASSSEGMGNTEAFF	TGTGCCAGCAGTTCCGAAGGGATGGGGAACACTGAAGCTTTCTTT
NA	NA	TRBV7-2	TRBJ2-5	CASSLTRTQETQYF	TGTGCCAGCAGCTTAACCCGGACCCAAGAGACCCAGTACTTC
NA	NA	TRBV7-8	TRBJ2-7	CASSLPGDEQYF	TGTGCCAGCAGCTTACCTGGGGACGAGCAGTACTTC
TRBD1	NA	TRBV27	TRBJ1-5	CASSLNRQGGQHF	TGTGCCAGCAGTTTAAATCGACAGGGCGGCCAGCATTTT
NA	once	TRBV9	TRBJ2-1	CASSVQNEQFF	TGTGCCAGCAGCGTTCAGAATGAGCAGTTCTTC
TRBD1	NA	TRBV18	TRBJ1-1	CASSEGATEAFF	TGTGCCAGCTCCGAGGGGGCTACTGAAGCTTTCTTT
TRBD2	once	TRBV7-2	TRBJ2-7	CASSPGLAGSEQYF	TGTGCCAGCAGCCCAGGACTAGCGGGCTCCGAGCAGTACTTC
NA	NA	TRBV4-2	TRBJ2-1	CASSQDPRSPYNEQFF	TGTGCCAGCAGCCAAGATCCCAGGAGCCCCTACAATGAGCAGTTCTTC
NA	NA	TRBV14	TRBJ1-5	CASSQGGHQPQHF	TGTGCCAGCAGCCAAGGGGGGCACCAGCCCCAGCATTTT
TRBD2	NA	TRBV24-1	TRBJ2-1	CATSDLPLAGQRDEQFF	TGTGCCACCAGTGATTTGCCACTAGCGGGGCAGAGAGATGAGCAGTTCTTC
TRBD1	once	TRBV6-2/TRBV6-3	TRBJ1-2	CASSYDGTGGYGYTF	TGTGCCAGCAGTTACGACGGGACAGGGGGCTATGGCTACACCTTC
TRBD2	NA	TRBV7-2	TRBJ2-1	CASSLVAGGYNEQFF	TGTGCCAGCAGCTTAGTAGCGGGAGGGTACAATGAGCAGTTCTTC
NA	NA	TRBV12-3/TRBV12-4	TRBJ1-6	CASSPIRDSPLHF	TGTGCCAGCAGCCCGATCAGGGATTCACCCCTCCACTTT
TRBD1	NA	TRBV11-1	TRBJ1-5	CASSTGTGSNQPQHF	TGTGCCAGCAGCACCGGGACAGGGAGCAATCAGCCCCAGCATTTT
NA	NA	TRBV27	TRBJ2-3	CASSFLAGELSTDTQYF	TGTGCCAGCAGTTTCCTGGCAGGCGAGCTTAGCACAGATACGCAGTATTTT
NA	NA	TRBV14	TRBJ1-4	CASSQVRVGKLFF	TGTGCCAGCAGCCAAGTTCGCGTGGGAAAACTGTTTTTT
NA	NA	TRBV3-1/TRBV3-2	TRBJ2-1	CASSQFGKSNYNEQFF	TGTGCCAGCAGCCAATTCGGCAAGAGTAATTACAATGAGCAGTTCTTC
NA	NA	TRBV11-2	TRBJ2-3	CASSLNGQSTDTQYF	TGTGCCAGCAGCTTAAACGGACAGAGCACAGATACGCAGTATTTT
TRBD2	NA	TRBV30	TRBJ2-3	CAWSTGTNRYF	TGTGCCTGGAGTACCGGGACTAATCGCTATTTT
NA	NA	TRBV3-1/TRBV3-2	TRBJ2-7	CASTRGPEQYF	TGTGCCAGCACCAGGGGCCCCGAGCAGTACTTC
NA	NA	TRBV19	TRBJ1-1	CASSPLGSRSDTEAFF	TGTGCCAGTAGTCCGTTAGGGTCGCGATCGGACACTGAAGCTTTCTTT